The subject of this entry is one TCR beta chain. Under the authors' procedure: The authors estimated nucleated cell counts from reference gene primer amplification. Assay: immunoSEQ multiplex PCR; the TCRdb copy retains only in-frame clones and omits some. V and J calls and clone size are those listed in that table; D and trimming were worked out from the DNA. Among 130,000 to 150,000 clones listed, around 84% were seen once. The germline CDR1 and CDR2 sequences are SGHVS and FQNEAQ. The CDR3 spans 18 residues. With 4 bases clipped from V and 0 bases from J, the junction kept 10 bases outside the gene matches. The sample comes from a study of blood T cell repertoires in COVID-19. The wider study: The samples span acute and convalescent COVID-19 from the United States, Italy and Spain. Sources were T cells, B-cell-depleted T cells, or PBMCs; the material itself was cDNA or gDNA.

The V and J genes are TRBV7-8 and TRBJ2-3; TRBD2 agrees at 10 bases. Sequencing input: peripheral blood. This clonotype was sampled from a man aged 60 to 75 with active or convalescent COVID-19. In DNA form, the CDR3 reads TGTGCCAGCAGCTCAAGGACTAGCGGACCCATTAGCACAGATACGCAGTATTTT. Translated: CASSSRTSGPISTDTQYF. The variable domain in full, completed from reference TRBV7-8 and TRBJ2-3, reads GAGVSQSPRYKVAKRGQDVALRCDPISGHVSLFWYQQALGQGPEFLTYFQNEAQLDKSGLPSDRFFAERPEGSVSTLKIQRTQQEDSAVYLCASSSRTSGPISTDTQYFGPGTRLTVL.